A selection of T cell receptor beta chains follows, all from one sample in a study of beta chain features in type 1 diabetes. Profiled with immunoSEQ multiplex PCR; TCRdb holds only in-frame clones, not every one. The table has fewer than 500,000 clones, more than 11% seen once. Sequencing was performed on naive CD4+ T cells from blood. Receptors originate from a man aged 25 to 45 in good health. Each CDR3 is given with its conserved first and last residue. A D gene is named only where the DNA matches it firmly. Clone size is given for some rows only: seen once, a few or many times, or a class if the clone is expanded.

- TRBJ1-2 TRBV30 - 13 CAWSVIGGSGYTF TGTGCCTGGAGTGTAATTGGAGGGAGCGGCTACACCTTC
- TRBJ2-3 TRBV30 TRBD2 17 CAWSVGLAGGYTDTQYF TGTGCCTGGAGTGTTGGATTAGCGGGAGGTTACACAGATACGCAGTATTTT
- TRBJ1-2 TRBV6-5 - 13 CASKDRPNYGYTF TGTGCCAGCAAAGACAGGCCAAACTATGGCTACACCTTC
few TRBJ1-5 TRBV6-5 - 15 CASRISRGSNQPQHF TGTGCCAGCAGGATCTCCAGGGGTAGCAATCAGCCCCAGCATTTT
- TRBJ2-1 TRBV4-3 TRBD2 15 CASSQSGTSSDEQFF TGCGCCAGCAGCCAATCCGGGACTAGCTCTGATGAGCAGTTCTTC
- TRBJ2-7 TRBV21-1 - 15 CASSKPPDRSYEQYF TGTGCCAGCAGCAAACCTCCGGACAGATCCTACGAGCAGTACTTC
- TRBJ2-1 TRBV27 - 16 CASSPTLGTRYNEQFF TGTGCCAGCAGTCCTACGTTGGGAACAAGGTACAATGAGCAGTTCTTC
few TRBJ1-1 TRBV30 TRBD1 15 CAWSPGQGAVSEAFF TGTGCCTGGAGCCCCGGACAGGGGGCAGTGAGTGAAGCTTTCTTT
- TRBJ1-2 TRBV7-9 TRBD1 15 CASSLGTETNYGYTF TGTGCCAGCAGCCTCGGGACAGAGACTAACTATGGCTACACCTTC
- TRBJ2-1 TRBV14 TRBD1 15 CASSTGQGRYNEQFF TGTGCCAGCAGCACTGGACAGGGGCGTTACAATGAGCAGTTCTTC
- TRBJ1-2 TRBV30 - 12 CAWSRQGNGYTF TGTGCCTGGAGTCGTCAGGGGAATGGCTACACCTTC
few TRBJ2-3 TRBV9 - 15 CASSVSGTSTDTQYF TGTGCCAGCAGCGTATCCGGGACAAGCACAGATACGCAGTATTTT
- TRBJ2-1 TRBV4-3 TRBD2 17 CASSQAASGSFGNEQFF TGCGCCAGCAGCCAAGCGGCTAGCGGGAGTTTTGGTAATGAGCAGTTCTTC
few TRBJ1-4 TRBV29-1 - 11 CSVRINEKLFF TGCAGCGTTAGGATAAATGAAAAACTGTTTTTT
- TRBJ1-5 TRBV7-8 - 15 CASSKARLPSQPQHF TGTGCCAGCAGCAAAGCCCGACTTCCGAGTCAGCCCCAGCATTTT
few TRBJ1-1 TRBV27 - 16 CASSPSWTAMNTEAFF TGTGCCAGCAGTCCCTCTTGGACAGCGATGAACACTGAAGCTTTCTTT
few TRBJ1-1 TRBV15 - 14 CATSRVGTNTEAFF TGTGCCACCAGCAGGGTAGGGACGAACACTGAAGCTTTCTTT
few TRBJ2-1 TRBV27 - 15 CASSSRQGGSGEQFF TGTGCCAGCAGTTCCCGCCAGGGTGGATCGGGTGAGCAGTTCTTC
- TRBJ2-5 TRBV4-3 - 13 CASSKKRKETQYF TGCGCCAGCAGCAAAAAGCGGAAAGAGACCCAGTACTTC
- TRBJ2-3 TRBV12-5 TRBD2 13 CASGRSGGNTQYF TGTGCTAGTGGCCGAAGCGGGGGCAATACGCAGTATTTT
few TRBJ1-2 TRBV28 - 11 CASSFGAKHTF TGTGCCAGCAGTTTCGGGGCTAAGCACACCTTC
- TRBJ2-3 TRBV7-2 - 13 CASSTSFTDTQYF TGTGCCAGCAGCACCTCATTCACAGATACGCAGTATTTT
few TRBJ2-3 TRBV18 - 16 CASSPLGGQYTDTQYF TGTGCCAGCTCACCCCTTGGCGGGCAATACACAGATACGCAGTATTTT
- TRBJ2-1 TRBV7-3 TRBD2 15 CASSLLAGDGNEQFF TGTGCCAGCAGCTTATTAGCGGGAGACGGCAATGAGCAGTTCTTC
few TRBJ1-1 TRBV7-9 - 14 CASSPWTENTEAFF TGTGCCAGCAGCCCTTGGACGGAGAACACTGAAGCTTTCTTT
few TRBJ1-2 TRBV15 - 13 CATSWDTNYGYTF TGTGCCACCAGTTGGGACACAAACTATGGCTACACCTTC
- TRBJ2-2 TRBV7-3 - 16 CASSLDAGPRSGELFF TGTGCCAGCAGCTTAGACGCGGGACCCCGGAGCGGGGAGCTGTTTTTT
- TRBJ2-3 TRBV9 TRBD2 16 CASSVNSGRGTDTQYF TGTGCCAGCAGCGTGAATAGCGGGAGGGGCACAGATACGCAGTATTTT
- TRBJ2-3 TRBV5-1 TRBD1 15 CASSTGQGAGDTQYF TGCGCCAGCAGCACCGGACAGGGGGCGGGAGATACGCAGTATTTT
- TRBJ2-5 TRBV7-2 - 14 CASSPGSPKETQYF TGTGCCAGCAGCCCCGGGAGCCCCAAAGAGACCCAGTACTTC
few TRBJ2-7 TRBV9 - 14 CASSSRAYTYEQYF TGTGCCAGCAGCAGCCGGGCCTATACCTACGAGCAGTACTTC
once TRBJ2-1 TRBV9 - 13 CASSVDSAGVQFF TGTGCCAGCAGCGTAGACAGCGCGGGCGTGCAGTTCTTC
- TRBJ2-5 TRBV7-9 - 10 CASAEETQYF TGTGCCAGCGCCGAGGAGACCCAGTACTTC
few TRBJ2-1 TRBV29-1 - 13 CSVGAGAHNEQFF TGCAGCGTTGGGGCAGGGGCACACAATGAGCAGTTCTTC
- TRBJ2-3 TRBV5-4 TRBD2 13 CASTMAGADTQYF TGTGCCAGCACCATGGCGGGGGCAGATACGCAGTATTTT
- TRBJ1-2 TRBV10-3 - 14 CAISGLGANYGYTF TGTGCCATCAGTGGCCTCGGGGCTAACTATGGCTACACCTTC
few TRBJ2-2 TRBV7-3 - 15 CASSSIAANTGELFF TGTGCCAGCAGCTCCATAGCCGCGAACACCGGGGAGCTGTTTTTT
- TRBJ2-1 TRBV5-6 - 12 CASSLAQGEQFF TGTGCCAGCAGCTTGGCCCAGGGTGAGCAGTTCTTC
few TRBJ2-7 TRBV19 TRBD2 15 CASSIAGLASYEQYF TGTGCCAGTAGTATAGCGGGACTAGCCTCCTACGAGCAGTACTTC
- TRBJ2-7 TRBV5-4 TRBD1 15 CASSSMKAGRGEQYF TGTGCCAGCAGCTCGATGAAGGCTGGCAGGGGGGAGCAGTACTTC
- TRBJ1-4 TRBV6-1 TRBD1 13 CASKGALNEKLFF TGTGCCAGCAAGGGGGCCTTGAATGAAAAACTGTTTTTT
- TRBJ2-5 TRBV18 - 13 CASSSTGWQTQYF TGTGCCAGCTCCTCAACAGGGTGGCAGACCCAGTACTTC
- TRBJ1-2 TRBV4-1 TRBD1 16 CASSPGGLDRYYGYTF TGCGCCAGCAGCCCAGGGGGTTTGGACAGATACTATGGCTACACCTTC
- TRBJ2-3 TRBV4-1 TRBD2 15 CASRWTSGRTDTQYF TGCGCCAGCAGGTGGACTAGCGGGAGAACAGATACGCAGTATTTT
- TRBJ2-7 TRBV14 - 18 CASSPFPGGRTKAYEQYF TGTGCCAGCAGCCCGTTCCCCGGCGGCAGAACGAAAGCCTACGAGCAGTACTTC
- TRBJ1-1 TRBV18 - 11 CASSGSVEAFF TGTGCCAGCTCAGGGTCCGTAGAAGCTTTCTTT
few TRBJ2-1 TRBV15 TRBD2 15 CATSRELAGYNEQFF TGTGCCACCAGCAGAGAACTAGCGGGCTACAATGAGCAGTTCTTC
few TRBJ2-5 TRBV7-2 - 13 CASSLRRLETQYF TGTGCCAGCAGCTTACGGCGCCTGGAGACCCAGTACTTC
- TRBJ2-2 TRBV5-6 - 15 CASSFGTANTGELFF TGTGCCAGCAGCTTTGGCACAGCGAACACCGGGGAGCTGTTTTTT
- TRBJ1-5 TRBV19 - 15 CASIKQAISNQPQHF TGTGCCAGTATCAAACAGGCGATAAGCAATCAGCCCCAGCATTTT
few TRBJ2-1 TRBV30 - 15 CAWRDWDNSGDEQFF TGTGCCTGGAGGGATTGGGACAACTCAGGGGACGAGCAGTTCTTC
few TRBJ2-6 TRBV18 TRBD2 20 CASSPRLAGVAPSGANVLTF TGTGCCAGCTCACCACGACTAGCGGGAGTTGCCCCCTCTGGGGCCAACGTCCTGACTTTC
- TRBJ2-5 TRBV10-3 - 15 CAIRGDLGPQETQYF TGTGCCATCAGAGGGGACTTAGGCCCACAAGAGACCCAGTACTTC
few TRBJ1-1 TRBV29-1 - 13 CSVEWGKLTEAFF TGCAGCGTTGAATGGGGGAAACTCACTGAAGCTTTCTTT
- TRBJ1-4 TRBV4-3 - 14 CASSQTDQNEKLFF TGCGCCAGCAGCCAAACGGACCAAAATGAAAAACTGTTTTTT
- TRBJ1-2 TRBV13 - 15 CASSLVGGVGYGYTF TGTGCCAGCAGCCTAGTCGGGGGAGTCGGATATGGCTACACCTTC
- TRBJ1-1 TRBV7-9 - 16 CASSLGQGRLNTEAFF TGTGCCAGCAGCTTAGGGCAGGGACGGCTAAACACTGAAGCTTTCTTT
few TRBJ1-1 TRBV30 - 12 CAWRDKSTEAFF TGTGCCTGGAGGGACAAGAGCACTGAAGCTTTCTTT
few TRBJ2-1 TRBV9 TRBD2 15 CASSVGVSGTNEQFF TGTGCCAGCAGCGTCGGTGTTAGCGGGACCAATGAGCAGTTCTTC